This TCR beta chain was sequenced in a study of control samples from healthy donors and cancer patients. Generated by immunoSEQ multiplex PCR, the TCRdb table keeps only in-frame clones and is missing some. The sample contains about 94,000 clones, about nine tenths of which appear only once. The germline gives CDR1 LNHDA, CDR2 SQIVND (reference sequence). The CDR3 is 18 residues long. With 1 base clipped from V and 0 bases from J, the junction kept 4 bases outside the gene matches. This TCR derives from a young woman in good health. V and J are TRBV19 and TRBJ1-4, with 11 bases that match TRBD1. The sequencing sample was made of blood. The CDR3 DNA follows: TGTGCCAGTAGTATAGGGGGACAGGGGGAGTCAACTAATGAAAAACTGTTTTTT. Residues: CASSIGGQGESTNEKLFF. Full variable domain (missing parts from reference TRBV19 and TRBJ1-4): DGGITQSPKYLFRKEGQNVTLSCEQNLNHDAMYWYRQDPGQGLRLIYYSQIVNDFQKGDIAEGYSVSREKKESFPLTVTSAQKNPTAFYLCASSIGGQGESTNEKLFFGSGTQLSVL.